One and the same sample provided the 9 T cell receptor beta chains below, sequenced in a study of T and B cells in COVID-19 patients. From blood, roughly 240-550 ng of genomic DNA served as TRB template. BIOMED2 TRB-A/B primer pools were used in multiplex TRB PCR. TCRdb re-analysed the multiplex PCR reads in MiXCR, keeping a single row per CDR3 protein. The sample carries about 9,400 distinct CDR3 sequences, around 33% recorded once. Material: blood. The receptors shown here come from a human donor who had recovered from COVID-19.

By share of the sample, this clonotype is medium-sized. The V and J genes are TRBV27 and TRBJ2-1; TRBD2 agrees at 16 bases. Germline-derived CDR1 and CDR2 are MNHEY and SMNVEV (reference sequence). The CDR3 consists of 15 residues. J was trimmed by 8 bases and V by 8 bases; bases with no gene match: 6. CDR3 sequence (DNA): TGTGCCAGCCGGGGACTAGCGGGGGGGCCGGATGAGCAGTTCTTC. This encodes CASRGLAGGPDEQFF.

As DNA, the CDR3 is TGTGCCAGCAGCCAGATAGGGACTAGCGGGGGGACAGACTACGAGCAGTACTTC. Its translation is CASSQIGTSGGTDYEQYF. V and J are TRBV4-2 and TRBJ2-7, with 15 nucleotides matching TRBD2. V was pared by 3 bases and J by 3 bases, with 9 bases of the junction left unmatched. Germline values: CDR1 LGHNA, CDR2 YNFKEQ. The CDR3 totals 18 residues.

This clonotype is classed as medium-sized. The chain employs TRBV27 and TRBJ2-7; TRBD1 matches at 9 bases. The CDR3 has 14 amino acids. Germline trimming cut 7 bases from V and 6 bases from J; bases unmatched to any gene: 10. Germline CDR1 is MNHEY and CDR2 is SMNVEV (reference sequence). The CDR3 DNA is TGTGCCAGCACCCCAGGACAGGGGACCACCGAGCAGTACTTC. It yields the protein CASTPGQGTTEQYF.

J is TRBJ1-2 and V is TRBV6-2 or TRBV6-3, with D perhaps matching TRBD1 (6 bases). Germline-derived CDR1 and CDR2 are MNHEY and SVGEGT. Trimming removed 7 bases at V and 4 bases at J, with 13 bases between. CDR3 length equals 13 residues. CDR3 loop: CASNKGGIYGYTF. Here the CDR3 DNA reads TGTGCCAGCAACAAAGGGGGAATCTATGGCTACACCTTC.

This clonotype was observed a few times. The V and J genes are TRBV6-1 and TRBJ1-1; D is possibly TRBD1 (5 bases). The CDR3 length is 15 residues. Trimming cost V 4 bases and J 4 bases, with 16 bases left between them. In germline, CDR1 is MNHNS, CDR2 SASEGT. CDR3 in DNA: TGTGCCAGCAGTGGGGGGTTCTTGAAGCGCACTGAAGCTTTCTTT. Translating it yields CASSGGFLKRTEAFF.

This chain connects TRBV4-1 to TRBJ2-1; 10 positions match TRBD2. From germline, CDR1 is MGHRA and CDR2 YSYEKL. V shed 4 bases and J 0 bases; nucleotides not matched to a gene: 6. This CDR3 comprises 17 residues. The CDR3: CASSRGASGGSYNEQFF. Here the CDR3 DNA reads TGCGCCAGCAGCCGAGGGGCTAGCGGGGGCTCCTACAATGAGCAGTTCTTC.

Judged by abundance, this clonotype is medium-sized. The genes are TRBV19 and TRBJ2-3, with 10 bases that match TRBD2. The CDR3 is made up of 16 amino acids. The junction had 7 bases not matched to a gene; V was cut back by 5 bases and J by 2 bases. Germline V gene sequence: CDR1 LNHDA, CDR2 SQIVND (reference sequence). CDR3 nucleotides: TGTGCCAGTAGTCTCACACTAGCGGGGTTCACAGATACGCAGTATTTT. Protein: CASSLTLAGFTDTQYF.

The chain uses TRBV6-2 or TRBV6-3 and TRBJ2-7, with D possibly matching TRBD1 (5 bases). Germline CDR1 MNHEY, CDR2 SVGEGT. Trimming pared 2 bases from V and 0 bases from J, leaving 8 bases between. CDR3 length: 14 residues. For the CDR3, the DNA is TGTGCCAGCAGTTACGGACACAGCTCCTACGAGCAGTACTTC. Its protein is CASSYGHSSYEQYF.

This clonotype was observed a handful of times. J is TRBJ1-6 and V is TRBV27, with 10 bases matching TRBD1. This CDR3 region has 15 residues. The junction had 9 bases not matched to a gene; V was cut back by 6 bases and J by 10 bases. Per the germline V gene, CDR1 is MNHEY and CDR2 is SMNVEV (reference sequence). DNA of the CDR3: TGTGCCAGCAGACTTTTAGGGACAGGGGAATCACCCCTCCACTTT. Its protein product is CASRLLGTGESPLHF.